Listed below are T cell receptor beta chains from one sample, sequenced in a study of blood T cell repertoires in COVID-19. Clones were sequenced by immunoSEQ multiplex PCR, and TCRdb holds only the in-frame ones, with some missing. This sample has 450,000 or so clones; about nine tenths occur once, and the top ten carry around 1.5%. The material sequenced was peripheral blood. These receptors originate from a woman between 35 and 50 years old with COVID-19, enrolled during active disease. Both conserved end residues are part of each CDR3. D genes are given only for firm matches. The size of a clone is reported for some rows only, either as once, few or many, or as a class for expanded clones.

j_call | clone_size | d_call | v_call | cdr3_aa | cdr3_nt
TRBJ1-5 | NA | TRBD1 | TRBV19 | CASRQGGSGEPQHF | TGTGCCAGCAGACAGGGAGGAAGTGGGGAGCCCCAGCATTTT
TRBJ2-7 | NA | TRBD1 | TRBV4-1 | CASSLRGTGDSYEQYF | TGCGCCAGCAGCCTCAGGGGGACAGGCGACTCCTACGAGCAGTACTTC
TRBJ2-7 | once | NA | TRBV7-9 | CASSIFTEGYEQYF | TGTGCCAGCAGCATTTTCACGGAGGGCTACGAGCAGTACTTC
TRBJ1-1 | once | NA | TRBV7-2 | CASSTQGGTEAFF | TGTGCCAGCAGCACTCAAGGGGGCACTGAAGCTTTCTTT
TRBJ1-1 | NA | TRBD1 | TRBV4-1 | CASSRDVGQGTTEAFF | TGCGCCAGCAGCCGAGACGTCGGACAGGGGACCACTGAAGCTTTCTTT
TRBJ2-5 | NA | TRBD1 | TRBV13 | CASSLNRGQETQYF | TGTGCCAGCAGCTTAAACAGGGGGCAAGAGACCCAGTACTTC
TRBJ2-7 | NA | TRBD1 | TRBV6-2/TRBV6-3 | CASSGQGIYSLSYEQYF | TGTGCCAGCAGCGGACAGGGGATATACTCCCTTTCCTACGAGCAGTACTTC
TRBJ2-1 | NA | NA | TRBV6-2/TRBV6-3 | CASSHGELFYNEQFF | TGTGCCAGCAGCCACGGGGAGTTATTTTACAATGAGCAGTTCTTC
TRBJ2-3 | NA | TRBD2 | TRBV6-4 | CASRRLAGAGDTQYF | TGTGCCAGCAGAAGACTAGCGGGAGCTGGAGATACGCAGTATTTT
TRBJ1-4 | few | NA | TRBV27 | CASSLYKGGFNEKLFF | TGTGCCAGCAGTTTATATAAGGGCGGGTTTAATGAAAAACTGTTTTTT
TRBJ2-3 | NA | NA | TRBV2 | CASSIIQGVGTDTQYF | TGTGCCAGCAGTATAATACAGGGTGTAGGCACAGATACGCAGTATTTT
TRBJ2-3 | NA | NA | TRBV30 | CAWNMRVSTDTQYF | TGTGCCTGGAACATGAGGGTGTCCACAGATACGCAGTATTTT
TRBJ2-1 | NA | TRBD1 | TRBV27 | CASSLKTGGNEQFF | TGTGCCAGCAGTTTAAAAACAGGGGGCAATGAGCAGTTCTTC
TRBJ2-7 | NA | NA | TRBV3-1/TRBV3-2 | CASSHNLRRTDSSYEQYF | TGTGCCAGCAGCCACAACCTCCGAAGGACAGATAGCTCCTACGAGCAGTACTTC
TRBJ1-2 | NA | NA | TRBV28 | CASSFPGVGYTF | TGTGCCAGCAGTTTCCCAGGGGTCGGCTACACCTTC
TRBJ2-3 | NA | NA | TRBV5-1 | CASSLASVDTQYF | TGCGCCAGCAGCTTGGCCTCTGTAGATACGCAGTATTTT
TRBJ1-2 | once | NA | TRBV27 | CASSTPSGPKDGYTF | TGTGCCAGCAGTACCCCATCAGGGCCGAAGGATGGCTACACCTTC
TRBJ2-1 | NA | TRBD2 | TRBV18 | CASSPPPGLAGGEQFF | TGTGCCAGCTCACCACCGCCGGGACTAGCGGGCGGTGAGCAGTTCTTC
TRBJ1-5 | NA | NA | TRBV21-1 | CATIPGGAGNQPQHF | TGTGCCACCATACCGGGTGGGGCCGGCAATCAGCCCCAGCATTTT
TRBJ1-6 | NA | NA | TRBV6-2/TRBV6-3 | CASSSEGNSPLHF | TGTGCCAGCAGTTCGGAGGGGAATTCACCCCTCCACTTT
TRBJ1-5 | few | TRBD1 | TRBV30 | CAWSVRDRQPQHF | TGTGCCTGGAGTGTTCGGGACAGGCAGCCCCAGCATTTT
TRBJ1-2 | NA | NA | TRBV19 | CASSQLTVRADYGYTF | TGTGCCAGTAGTCAGCTGACAGTCCGGGCCGACTATGGCTACACCTTC
TRBJ2-5 | NA | NA | TRBV27 | CASSFPYGTQYF | TGTGCCAGCAGTTTCCCCTACGGGACCCAGTACTTC
TRBJ1-1 | NA | NA | TRBV4-3 | CASSQEITTEAFF | TGCGCCAGCAGCCAAGAGATTACTACTGAAGCTTTCTTT
TRBJ1-2 | NA | TRBD1 | TRBV5-1 | CASSSRGNYGYTF | TGCGCCAGCAGCTCCAGGGGGAACTATGGCTACACCTTC
TRBJ2-5 | NA | NA | TRBV5-1 | CASSLAGGIMETQYF | TGCGCCAGCAGCTTGGCTGGGGGGATCATGGAGACCCAGTACTTC
TRBJ1-1 | NA | TRBD1 | TRBV2 | CASQRDRGLNTEAFF | TGTGCCAGCCAAAGAGACAGGGGATTGAACACTGAAGCTTTCTTT
TRBJ2-3 | NA | TRBD1 | TRBV5-6 | CASSLERTGEDTQYF | TGTGCCAGCAGCCTCGAAAGGACAGGGGAAGATACGCAGTATTTT
TRBJ1-2 | NA | NA | TRBV7-2 | CASSPAGTAGGYTF | TGTGCCAGCAGCCCGGCCGGGACCGCGGGGGGCTACACCTTC
TRBJ1-1 | NA | TRBD1 | TRBV27 | CASSFLFPGTGKNTEAFF | TGTGCCAGCAGTTTCCTCTTTCCCGGGACAGGGAAGAACACTGAAGCTTTCTTT
TRBJ1-2 | NA | NA | TRBV6-2/TRBV6-3 | CASSPGHSYGYTF | TGTGCCAGCAGCCCGGGACATTCCTATGGCTACACCTTC
TRBJ1-1 | NA | NA | TRBV7-3 | CASSLRQNTEAFF | TGTGCCAGCAGCTTAAGACAGAACACTGAAGCTTTCTTT
TRBJ2-5 | NA | TRBD2 | TRBV5-1 | CASSLAGEGETQYF | TGCGCCAGCAGCTTGGCGGGGGAGGGGGAGACCCAGTACTTC
TRBJ2-3 | NA | NA | TRBV4-3 | CASSQGGATPWADTQYF | TGCGCCAGCAGCCAAGGAGGCGCGACCCCATGGGCAGATACGCAGTATTTT
TRBJ1-1 | once | NA | TRBV6-1 | CASSEAANTEAFF | TGTGCCAGCAGTGAAGCAGCGAACACTGAAGCTTTCTTT
TRBJ1-4 | NA | NA | TRBV10-3 | CAISPGTRDEKLFF | TGTGCCATCAGTCCCGGGACACGGGATGAAAAACTGTTTTTT
TRBJ1-5 | few | NA | TRBV15 | CATSRDTSSGHSNQPQHF | TGTGCCACCAGCAGAGATACGTCATCAGGCCATAGCAATCAGCCCCAGCATTTT
TRBJ1-1 | NA | TRBD1 | TRBV28 | CASSLDRVTEAFF | TGTGCCAGCAGTTTGGACAGGGTAACTGAAGCTTTCTTT
TRBJ1-4 | NA | TRBD1 | TRBV7-9 | CASSNTGGHEKLFF | TGTGCCAGCAGCAATACAGGGGGACATGAAAAACTGTTTTTT
TRBJ1-2 | NA | TRBD1 | TRBV10-3 | CAISDRDRGPHGYTF | TGTGCCATCAGTGATAGGGACAGGGGACCTCATGGCTACACCTTC
TRBJ1-1 | NA | NA | TRBV28 | CASTPPRVATEAFF | TGTGCCAGCACCCCACCGAGGGTGGCCACTGAAGCTTTCTTT
TRBJ1-2 | NA | NA | TRBV19 | CASRPQGRNYGYTF | TGTGCCAGTAGGCCACAGGGTCGGAACTATGGCTACACCTTC
TRBJ1-1 | NA | NA | TRBV4-3 | CASSQFGAMNTEAFF | TGCGCCAGCAGCCAATTTGGGGCGATGAACACTGAAGCTTTCTTT
TRBJ2-3 | NA | TRBD1 | TRBV19 | CASSQGVPTDTQYF | TGTGCCAGTAGCCAGGGGGTCCCCACAGATACGCAGTATTTT
TRBJ1-1 | NA | NA | TRBV29-1 | CSGLGVREAFF | TGCAGCGGGCTAGGGGTCCGCGAAGCTTTCTTT